One sample yielded the 3 T cell receptor beta chains listed below, sequenced in a study of CD8 T cells in ankylosing spondylitis. TCRdb reanalysed the 5' RACE reads using MiXCR and keeps one entry per CDR3 protein. This sample has hundreds of thousands of distinct CDR3 sequences, with roughly 20% found just once. The source material was blood, either unsorted or a sorted T cell fraction (not recorded which). These receptors all stem from a male donor with ankylosing spondylitis or in good health (not recorded which).

CDR3 nucleotides: TGTGCCTGGAGCCGGGGGGCGCCCAATGAGCAGTTCTTC. Its translation: CAWSRGAPNEQFF. The V call is TRBV30, the J call TRBJ2-1; D possibly corresponds to TRBD2 (7 bases). Trimming left V 3 bases short and J 6 bases short, with 12 bases between. The CDR3 runs to 13 residues. Germline lookup yields CDR1 GTSNPN and CDR2 SVGIG (reference sequence).

This clonotype appeared a few times. The chain employs TRBV20-1 and TRBJ2-7, with a weak D call TRBD1 (5 bases). Germline CDR1 DFQATT, CDR2 SNEGSKA (reference sequence). The CDR3 contains 14 residues. Between the trimmed V and J ends, which lost 4 bases and 3 bases, there was a span of 16 bases. CDR3 DNA: TGCAGTGCTACCTCGCCGACAGCAAACTACGAGCAGTACTTC. Translating it yields CSATSPTANYEQYF.

V is TRBV5-6 and J is TRBJ1-2, with D perhaps TRBD1 (5 bases). V lost 4 bases and J 0 bases, leaving 16 bases between the germline ends. Germline assignment: CDR1 SGHDT and CDR2 YYEEEE. This CDR3 contains 16 residues. The CDR3 DNA follows: TGTGCCAGCAGCCTAACCGGGACGGACGCTAACTATGGCTACACCTTC. Residues: CASSLTGTDANYGYTF.